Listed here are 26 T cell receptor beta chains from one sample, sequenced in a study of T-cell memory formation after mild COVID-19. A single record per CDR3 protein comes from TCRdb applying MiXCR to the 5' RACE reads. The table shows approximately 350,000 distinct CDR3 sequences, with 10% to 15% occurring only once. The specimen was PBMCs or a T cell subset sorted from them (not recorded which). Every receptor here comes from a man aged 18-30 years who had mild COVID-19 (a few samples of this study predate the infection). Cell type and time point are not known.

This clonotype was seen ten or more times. CDR3 coding DNA: TGCGCCAGCAGCTTGGATGTTCAGAAAACCCAAGAGACCCAGTACTTC. Translation gives CASSLDVQKTQETQYF. The chain combines TRBV5-1 with TRBJ2-5; no clear D gene. CDR3 size: 16 residues. The ends were cut back, 0 bases at V and 1 base at J, with 13 bases in the middle. The germline CDR1 and CDR2 sequences are SGHRS and YFSETQ.

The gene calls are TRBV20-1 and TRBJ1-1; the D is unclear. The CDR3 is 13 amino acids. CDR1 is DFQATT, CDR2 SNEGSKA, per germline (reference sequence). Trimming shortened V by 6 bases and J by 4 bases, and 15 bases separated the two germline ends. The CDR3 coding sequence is TGCAGTGCACTAAAATTTCTGCGCACTGAAGCTTTCTTT. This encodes CSALKFLRTEAFF.

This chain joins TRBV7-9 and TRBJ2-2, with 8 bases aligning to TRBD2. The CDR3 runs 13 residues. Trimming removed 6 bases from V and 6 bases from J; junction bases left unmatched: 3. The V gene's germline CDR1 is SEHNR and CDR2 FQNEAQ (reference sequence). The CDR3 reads CASREAGAGELFF. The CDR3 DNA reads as TGTGCCAGCAGGGAAGCGGGGGCCGGGGAGCTGTTTTTT.

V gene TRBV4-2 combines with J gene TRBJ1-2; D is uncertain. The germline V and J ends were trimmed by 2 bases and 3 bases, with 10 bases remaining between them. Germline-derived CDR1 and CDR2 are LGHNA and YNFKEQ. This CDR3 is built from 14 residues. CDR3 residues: CASSQRGGDYGYTF. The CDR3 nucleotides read TGTGCCAGCAGCCAACGAGGAGGTGACTATGGCTACACCTTC.

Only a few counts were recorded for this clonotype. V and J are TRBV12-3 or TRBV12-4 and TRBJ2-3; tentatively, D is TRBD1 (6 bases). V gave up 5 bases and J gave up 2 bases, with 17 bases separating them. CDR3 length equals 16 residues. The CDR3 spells CASSTQGTWATDTQYF. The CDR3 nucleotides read TGTGCCAGCAGTACCCAGGGGACGTGGGCCACAGATACGCAGTATTTT.

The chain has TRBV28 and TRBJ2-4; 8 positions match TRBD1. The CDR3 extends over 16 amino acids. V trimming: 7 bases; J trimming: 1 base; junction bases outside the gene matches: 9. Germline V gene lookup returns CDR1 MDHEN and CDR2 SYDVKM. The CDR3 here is CASKIQGDSAKNIQYF. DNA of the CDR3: TGTGCCAGCAAGATACAGGGGGATTCGGCCAAAAACATTCAGTACTTC.

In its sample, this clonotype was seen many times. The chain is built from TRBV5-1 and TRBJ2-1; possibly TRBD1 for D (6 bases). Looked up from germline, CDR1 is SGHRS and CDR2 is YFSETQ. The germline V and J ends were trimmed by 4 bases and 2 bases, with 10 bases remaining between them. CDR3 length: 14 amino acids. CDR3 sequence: CASSANRAYNEQFF. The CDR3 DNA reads TGCGCCAGCAGCGCTAACAGGGCCTACAATGAGCAGTTCTTC.

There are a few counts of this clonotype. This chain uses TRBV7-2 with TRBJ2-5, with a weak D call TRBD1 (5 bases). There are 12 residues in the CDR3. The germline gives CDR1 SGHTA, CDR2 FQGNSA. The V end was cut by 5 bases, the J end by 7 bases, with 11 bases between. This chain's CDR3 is CASSAGLGTQYF. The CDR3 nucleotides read TGTGCCAGCAGCGCAGGGCTGGGGACCCAGTACTTC. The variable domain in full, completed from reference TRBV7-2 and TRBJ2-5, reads GAGVSQSPSNKVTEKGKDVELRCDPISGHTALYWYRQSLGQGLEFLIYFQGNSAPDKSGLPSDRFSAERTGGSVSTLTIQRTQQEDSAVYLCASSAGLGTQYFGPGTRLLVL.

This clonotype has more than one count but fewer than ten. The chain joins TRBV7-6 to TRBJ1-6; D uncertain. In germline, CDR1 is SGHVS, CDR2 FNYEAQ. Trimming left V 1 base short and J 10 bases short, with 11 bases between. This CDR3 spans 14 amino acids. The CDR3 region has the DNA TGTGCCAGCAGCTTAGGCGGCCTGGGGTCACCCCTCCACTTT. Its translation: CASSLGGLGSPLHF. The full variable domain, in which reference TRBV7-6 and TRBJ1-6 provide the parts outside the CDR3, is GAGVSQSPRYKVTKRGQDVALRCDPISGHVSLYWYRQALGQGPEFLTYFNYEAQQDKSGLPNDRFSAERPEGSISTLTIQRTEQRDSAMYRCASSLGGLGSPLHFGNGTRLTVT.

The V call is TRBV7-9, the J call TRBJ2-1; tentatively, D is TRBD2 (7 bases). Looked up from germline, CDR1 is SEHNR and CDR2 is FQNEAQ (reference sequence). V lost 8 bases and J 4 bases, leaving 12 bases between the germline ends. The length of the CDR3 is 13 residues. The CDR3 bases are TGTGCCAGCGGGGGGGGCCCTTACAATGAGCAGTTCTTC. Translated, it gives CASGGGPYNEQFF.

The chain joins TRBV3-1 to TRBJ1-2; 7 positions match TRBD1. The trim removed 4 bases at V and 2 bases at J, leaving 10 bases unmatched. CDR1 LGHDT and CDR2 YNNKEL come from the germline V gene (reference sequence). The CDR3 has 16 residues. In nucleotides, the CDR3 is TGTGCCAGCAGCCCCCGTACGGGACAGACCAACTATGGCTACACCTTC. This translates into CASSPRTGQTNYGYTF.

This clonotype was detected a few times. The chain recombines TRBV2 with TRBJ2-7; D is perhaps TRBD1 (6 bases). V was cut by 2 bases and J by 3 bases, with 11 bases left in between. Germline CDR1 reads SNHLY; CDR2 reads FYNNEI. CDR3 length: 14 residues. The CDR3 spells CASSEQGSLYEQYF. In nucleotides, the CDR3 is TGTGCCAGCAGTGAACAGGGGAGTCTCTACGAGCAGTACTTC.

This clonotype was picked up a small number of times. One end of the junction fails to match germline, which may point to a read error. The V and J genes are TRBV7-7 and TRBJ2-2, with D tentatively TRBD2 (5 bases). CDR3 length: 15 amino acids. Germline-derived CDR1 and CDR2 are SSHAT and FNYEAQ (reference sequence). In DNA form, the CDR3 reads TGTGCTAGCAGCTTAGCGCTTGGGAACACCGGGGAGCTGTTTTTT. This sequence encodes CASSLALGNTGELFF.

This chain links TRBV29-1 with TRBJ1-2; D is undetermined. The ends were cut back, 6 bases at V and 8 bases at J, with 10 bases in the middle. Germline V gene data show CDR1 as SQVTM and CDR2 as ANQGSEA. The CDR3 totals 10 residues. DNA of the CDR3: TGCAGCGTCTTTGCGGGGGGCTACACCTTC. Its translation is CSVFAGGYTF.

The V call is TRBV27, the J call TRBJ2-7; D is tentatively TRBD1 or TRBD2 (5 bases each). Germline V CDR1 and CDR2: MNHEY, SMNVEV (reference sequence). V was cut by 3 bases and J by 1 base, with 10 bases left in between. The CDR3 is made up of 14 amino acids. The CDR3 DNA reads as TGTGCCAGCAGTTTGATGAGGGGTTCCTACGAGCAGTACGTC. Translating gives CASSLMRGSYEQYV.

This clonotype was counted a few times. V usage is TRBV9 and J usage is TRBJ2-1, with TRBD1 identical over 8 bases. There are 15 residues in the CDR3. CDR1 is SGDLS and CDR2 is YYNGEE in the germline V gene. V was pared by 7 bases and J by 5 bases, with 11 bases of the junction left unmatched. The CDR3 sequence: CASGRGTGAHNEQFF. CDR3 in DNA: TGTGCCAGCGGTCGCGGGACAGGAGCCCACAATGAGCAGTTCTTC.

DNA of the CDR3: TGTGCCAGCAGTTTATGGGGCGGGGATGAGCAGTTCTTC. This gives the protein CASSLWGGDEQFF. J is TRBJ2-1 and V is TRBV27, with D maybe TRBD2 (6 bases). The germline V gene encodes CDR1 MNHEY and CDR2 SMNVEV (reference sequence). Trimming stripped 1 base from V and 8 bases from J, with 9 bases between. This CDR3 has 13 residues.

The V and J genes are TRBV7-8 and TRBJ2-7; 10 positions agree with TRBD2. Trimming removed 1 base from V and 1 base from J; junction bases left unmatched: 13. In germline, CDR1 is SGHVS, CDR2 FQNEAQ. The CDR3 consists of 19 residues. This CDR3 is CASSLEVRVVAGGSYEQYF. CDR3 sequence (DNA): TGTGCCAGCAGCTTAGAAGTTAGAGTGGTAGCGGGAGGTTCCTACGAGCAGTACTTC.

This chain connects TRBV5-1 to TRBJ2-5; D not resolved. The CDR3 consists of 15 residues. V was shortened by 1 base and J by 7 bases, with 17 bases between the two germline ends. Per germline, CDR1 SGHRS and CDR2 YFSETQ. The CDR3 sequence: CASSLHDPLWGTQYF. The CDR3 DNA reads TGCGCCAGCAGCTTGCATGACCCACTTTGGGGGACCCAGTACTTC.

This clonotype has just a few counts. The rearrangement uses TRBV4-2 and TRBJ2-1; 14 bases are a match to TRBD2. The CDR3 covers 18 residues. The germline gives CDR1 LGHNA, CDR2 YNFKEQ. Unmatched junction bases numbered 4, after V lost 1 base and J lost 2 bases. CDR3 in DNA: TGTGCCAGCAGCCAAGGGGGACTAGCGGGGGCCCCCTACAATGAGCAGTTCTTC. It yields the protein CASSQGGLAGAPYNEQFF.

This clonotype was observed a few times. CDR3 sequence reads: CASSPVWGGPGTDTQYF. DNA for the CDR3: TGTGCCAGCAGCCCAGTGTGGGGGGGTCCCGGCACAGATACGCAGTATTTT. The chain is built from TRBV7-8 and TRBJ2-3, with 7 bases lining up with TRBD2. Germline V CDR1 and CDR2: SGHVS, FQNEAQ. Trimming cost V 5 bases and J 1 base; bases outside gene matches: 12. The CDR3 is 17 amino acids.

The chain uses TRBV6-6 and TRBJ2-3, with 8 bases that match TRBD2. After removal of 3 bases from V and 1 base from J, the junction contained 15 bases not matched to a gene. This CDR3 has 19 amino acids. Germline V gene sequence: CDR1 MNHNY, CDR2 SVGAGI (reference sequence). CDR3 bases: TGTGCCAGCAGTTATCTAGCGGGTATTGATGAGGTTGGCACAGATACGCAGTATTTT. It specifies CASSYLAGIDEVGTDTQYF.

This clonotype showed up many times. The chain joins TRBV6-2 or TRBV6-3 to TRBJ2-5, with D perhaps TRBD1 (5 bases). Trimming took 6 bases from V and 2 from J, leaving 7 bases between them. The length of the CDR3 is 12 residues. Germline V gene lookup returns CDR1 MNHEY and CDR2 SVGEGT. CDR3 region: CASSDSQETQYF. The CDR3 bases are TGTGCCAGCAGCGACAGTCAAGAGACCCAGTACTTC.

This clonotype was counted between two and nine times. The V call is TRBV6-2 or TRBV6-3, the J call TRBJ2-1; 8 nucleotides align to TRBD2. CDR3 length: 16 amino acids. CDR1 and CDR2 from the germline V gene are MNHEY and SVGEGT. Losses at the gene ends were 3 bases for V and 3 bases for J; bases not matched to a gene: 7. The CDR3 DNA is TGTGCCAGCAGTTATCGGGCGCGGGGGGACTACAATGAGCAGTTCTTC. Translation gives CASSYRARGDYNEQFF.

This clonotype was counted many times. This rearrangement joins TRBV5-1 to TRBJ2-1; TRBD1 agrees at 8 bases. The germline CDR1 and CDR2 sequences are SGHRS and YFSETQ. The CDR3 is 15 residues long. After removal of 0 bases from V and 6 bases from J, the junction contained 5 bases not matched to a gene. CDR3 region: CASSLDPDRGNEQFF. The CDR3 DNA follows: TGCGCCAGCAGCTTGGACCCTGACAGGGGCAATGAGCAGTTCTTC. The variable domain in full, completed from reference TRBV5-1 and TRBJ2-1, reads KAGVTQTPRYLIKTRGQQVTLSCSPISGHRSVSWYQQTPGQGLQFLFEYFSETQRNKGNFPGRFSGRQFSNSRSEMNVSTLELGDSALYLCASSLDPDRGNEQFFGPGTRLTVL.

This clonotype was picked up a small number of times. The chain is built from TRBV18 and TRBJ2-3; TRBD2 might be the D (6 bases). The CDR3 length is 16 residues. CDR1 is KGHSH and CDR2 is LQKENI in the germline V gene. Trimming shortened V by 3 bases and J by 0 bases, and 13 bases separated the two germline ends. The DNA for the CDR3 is TGTGCCAGCTCACCGTTAAAGGGGACTAGCACAGATACGCAGTATTTT. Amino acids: CASSPLKGTSTDTQYF.